This T cell receptor beta chain is from a study of blood T cells in healthy people across ages. Points from the study as a whole: The fall in TCR beta diversity per million T cells was roughly linear with age.

Per-sample PBMC isolation yielded at least 6.5 million cells. CDR1 is SGHAT and CDR2 is FQDESV in the germline V gene (reference sequence). The V end lost 4 bases, the J end lost 3 bases, and 12 bases lay between the germline ends. CDR3 size: 14 residues. Regarding this clonotype: Its matching antigen is unknown.

Primed by a sample-barcoded 5' primer and a J-beta primer mix, a second PCR proceeded for 7 to 11 cycles. TCRdb reprocessed the 5' RACE reads with MiXCR, giving one entry per CDR3 protein. The sample consists of 1.5 million to 2 million distinct CDR3 sequences, around 48% of them appearing once. The chain recombines TRBV11-1 with TRBJ2-5; possibly TRBD1 or TRBD2 for D (6 bases each). The receptor was isolated from a woman in her thirties or forties in good health. The sequenced sample was blood. CDR3 protein: CASSSGAGEETQYF. CDR3 coding DNA: TGTGCCAGCAGCTCGGGGGCAGGCGAAGAGACCCAGTACTTC.